This note documents a single T cell receptor (beta chain) sequence. The data derive from a study of blood T cell repertoires in COVID-19. Study context: Sites in the United States, Italy and Spain provided acute and convalescent COVID-19 samples. Sources were T cells, B-cell-depleted T cells, or PBMCs; the material itself was cDNA or gDNA.

In the study's own analysis: The assay estimated nucleated cells by amplifying reference gene primers. Sequencing used immunoSEQ multiplex PCR; TCRdb keeps in-frame clones, though not all of them. That table is the source of V, J and clone size, and D and trimming were worked out from the DNA. The data hold tens of thousands of clones, with more than 75% observed a single time. The source of this sequence is a woman of 80 years or more with active COVID-19. The sample taken for sequencing was peripheral blood.

CDR3 nucleotides: TGTGCCTGGAGTTTAGGGGACAGCAACTCACGAGGGCCTGAAGCTTTCTTT. Its translation is CAWSLGDSNSRGPEAFF. The chain has TRBV30 and TRBJ1-1; 7 bases agree with TRBD1. Looked up from germline, CDR1 is GTSNPN and CDR2 is SVGIG (reference sequence). The CDR3 loop spans 17 amino acids. With V trimmed by 2 bases and J by 6 bases, 18 bases remained unmatched. Drawing the rest from reference TRBV30 and TRBJ1-1, the complete variable domain is SQTIHQWPATLVQPVGSPLSLECTVEGTSNPNLYWYRQAAGRGLQLLFYSVGIGQISSEVPQNLSASRPQDRQFILSSKKLLLSDSGFYLCAWSLGDSNSRGPEAFFGQGTRLTVV.